One sample yielded the 29 T cell receptor beta chains listed below, sequenced in a study of cytomegalovirus exposure and HLA in healthy donors (dated by TCRdb to 2016 to 2017). Library preparation was by the immunoSEQ multiplex PCR assay. TCRdb re-hosts the immuneACCESS table, in-frame sequences only. Its copies lack some clones; in the studies checked, an unresolved V gene accounts for under half of them, and the cause for the rest is not known. A total of fewer than 85,000 clones appear in this sample, 90% to 97% of them only once. About 1.3% of the sample belongs to the ten largest clones. Sequencing was performed on PBMCs. The receptors derive from a woman under 30 in good health and CMV-seronegative.

CDR3 in DNA: TGTGCCAGCAGTTCGTCTAGCGGGGTAAGGAATGAGCAGTTCTTC. It specifies CASSSSSGVRNEQFF. The chain employs TRBV28 and TRBJ2-1; 9 bases fit TRBD2. V was clipped by 4 bases and J by 7 bases; unmatched bases: 8. The CDR3 runs to 15 residues. Per germline, CDR1 MDHEN and CDR2 SYDVKM.

DNA of the CDR3: TGTGCCAGCAGCTACCAGGGTGATCGGTTCACTGAAGCTTTCTTT. This gives the protein CASSYQGDRFTEAFF. The chain couples TRBV7-8 to TRBJ1-1; perhaps TRBD1 as D (5 bases). The CDR3 contains 15 residues. V dropped 4 bases and J dropped 4 bases, with 16 bases sitting between them. CDR1 SGHVS and CDR2 FQNEAQ come from the germline V gene.

The rearrangement links TRBV6-5 to TRBJ2-1, with D perhaps TRBD2 (5 bases). The length of the CDR3 is 14 residues. The V end lost 3 bases, the J end lost 5 bases, and 11 bases lay between the germline ends. Per germline, CDR1 MNHEY and CDR2 SVGAGI. This chain's CDR3 is CASSYNRGNNEQFF. The CDR3 DNA reads TGTGCCAGCAGTTATAACCGGGGTAACAATGAGCAGTTCTTC.

The genes are TRBV7-2 and TRBJ2-5; 10 bases align to TRBD2. Trimming removed 4 bases from V and 2 bases from J; junction bases left unmatched: 4. This CDR3 is built from 15 residues. CDR1 is SGHTA, CDR2 FQGNSA, per germline. CDR3 nucleotide sequence: TGTGCCAGCAGCTCCGGACTAGCGGATCAAGAGACCCAGTACTTC. Its translation is CASSSGLADQETQYF.

The chain is built from TRBV7-8 and TRBJ2-3, with 8 bases lining up with TRBD2. V was clipped by 5 bases and J by 3 bases; unmatched bases: 16. The CDR3 runs 18 residues. Germline V gene sequence: CDR1 SGHVS, CDR2 FQNEAQ. The CDR3 coding sequence is TGTGCCAGCAGCCTCCGTTTTGAACCGGGACTAGTAACAGATACGCAGTATTTT. Translation gives CASSLRFEPGLVTDTQYF.

This chain joins TRBV15 and TRBJ2-2; 9 nucleotides match TRBD2. This CDR3 comprises 18 residues. Germline-derived CDR1 and CDR2 are LNHNV and YYDKDF (reference sequence). V lost 0 bases to trimming and J lost 4 bases; unmatched junction nucleotides: 9. This CDR3 is CATSRDRLVAGVTGELFF. The CDR3 DNA reads TGTGCCACCAGCAGAGATCGATTGGTAGCGGGAGTCACCGGGGAGCTGTTTTTT.

The gene calls are TRBV27 and TRBJ2-7; 10 positions match TRBD2. Germline values: CDR1 MNHEY, CDR2 SMNVEV (reference sequence). The CDR3 has 13 residues. With V trimmed by 7 bases and J by 6 bases, 6 bases remained unmatched. CDR3 residues: CASNEREGSEQYF. The CDR3 DNA is TGTGCCAGCAATGAGCGGGAGGGAAGCGAGCAGTACTTC.

The chain joins TRBV27 to TRBJ2-1; 7 bases fit TRBD1. CDR3 length: 16 residues. The germline V gene has CDR1 MNHEY and CDR2 SMNVEV (reference sequence). The V and J ends lost 3 bases and 4 bases, in that order; junction bases with no gene match: 9. The CDR3 sequence is CASSLVDRVRYNEQFF. The CDR3 coding sequence is TGTGCCAGCAGTTTGGTCGACAGGGTAAGGTACAATGAGCAGTTCTTC.

The chain employs TRBV27 and TRBJ2-1, with D unresolved. Per germline, CDR1 MNHEY and CDR2 SMNVEV (reference sequence). This CDR3 has 13 residues. V gave up 6 bases and J gave up 8 bases, with 14 bases separating them. CDR3 protein: CASRFNPGHEQFF. CDR3 DNA: TGTGCCAGCAGGTTTAACCCAGGCCATGAGCAGTTCTTC.

The V gene is TRBV28, the J gene TRBJ2-1; the match to TRBD2 covers 12 bases. CDR3 length equals 12 residues. V was clipped by 6 bases and J by 15 bases; unmatched bases: 6. Germline values: CDR1 MDHEN, CDR2 SYDVKM. The CDR3 reads CASSTTSGSTFF. The CDR3, as DNA: TGTGCCAGCAGCACGACTAGCGGGAGTACGTTCTTC.

The chain has TRBV19 and TRBJ1-4, with 7 bases matching TRBD1. The germline gives CDR1 LNHDA, CDR2 SQIVND (reference sequence). With 11 bases clipped from V and 4 bases from J, the junction kept 10 bases outside the gene matches. This CDR3 comprises 14 residues. The CDR3 nucleotides are TGTGCCTCAAAACAGGGGAGTCTTAATGAAAAACTGTTTTTT. It yields the protein CASKQGSLNEKLFF.

The chain joins TRBV7-2 to TRBJ2-7; TRBD1 matches at 10 bases. Germline-derived CDR1 and CDR2 are SGHTA and FQGNSA. Trimming cost V 2 bases and J 5 bases; bases outside gene matches: 6. The CDR3 loop spans 15 amino acids. The CDR3: CASSLSDRGPDEQYF. CDR3 DNA sequence: TGTGCCAGCAGCTTAAGCGACAGGGGGCCGGACGAGCAGTACTTC.

The chain joins TRBV19 to TRBJ2-7, with D possibly being TRBD1 (6 bases). The CDR3 has 14 residues. V was pared by 6 bases and J by 2 bases, with 14 bases between. CDR1 is LNHDA, CDR2 SQIVND, per germline (reference sequence). The CDR3 region is CASRPTGIAYEQYF. The CDR3 DNA sequence: TGTGCCAGTAGGCCTACAGGGATCGCCTACGAGCAGTACTTC.

The V gene is TRBV28, the J gene TRBJ2-5, with a possible D match to TRBD2 (6 bases). CDR3 size: 12 residues. With 9 bases removed from V and 2 bases from J, the gap between germline ends came to 10 bases. Germline CDR1 reads MDHEN; CDR2 reads SYDVKM. The CDR3 coding sequence is TGTGCCAGTGGCGGACTACAAGAGACCCAGTACTTC. It yields the protein CASGGLQETQYF.

This chain uses TRBV15 with TRBJ1-2; D is undetermined. V dropped 0 bases and J dropped 8 bases, with 7 bases sitting between them. This CDR3 region has 12 residues. Germline assignment: CDR1 LNHNV and CDR2 YYDKDF (reference sequence). CDR3 region: CATSRDRQGYTF. The CDR3 nucleotides read TGTGCCACCAGCAGAGACAGGCAAGGCTACACCTTC.

The count of this clone is one. The chain couples TRBV27 to TRBJ1-3; no reliable D call. This CDR3 region has 15 residues. From germline, CDR1 is MNHEY and CDR2 SMNVEV (reference sequence). With 5 bases removed from V and 7 bases from J, the gap between germline ends came to 18 bases. The CDR3, as DNA: TGTGCCAGCAGTATCGAGGGCCTTTCGGGTAACACCATATATTTT. Encoded protein: CASSIEGLSGNTIYF.

This sequence joins TRBV6-1 and TRBJ2-5; D remains unclear. The CDR3 loop spans 11 amino acids. Germline V gene sequence: CDR1 MNHNS, CDR2 SASEGT. Trimming shortened V by 4 bases and J by 4 bases, and 4 bases separated the two germline ends. The CDR3 DNA reads TGTGCCAGCAGTGCGTTAGAGACCCAGTACTTC. It codes for CASSALETQYF.

This clone has only a few counts. The chain couples TRBV27 to TRBJ2-2, with TRBD2 identical over 8 bases. The germline CDR1 and CDR2 sequences are MNHEY and SMNVEV (reference sequence). This CDR3 region has 17 residues. Trimming at V came to 5 bases and at J to 3 bases, leaving 11 bases not matched to a gene. The CDR3 nucleotides read TGTGCCAGCAGTCCCGAACGAACTAGCGGATACACCGGGGAGCTGTTTTTT. Amino acid sequence: CASSPERTSGYTGELFF.

This clone came up once. The gene calls are TRBV18 and TRBJ1-1; D gene unclear. Trimming left V 2 bases short and J 0 bases short, with 10 bases between. CDR1 and CDR2 (germline): KGHSH, LQKENI. The CDR3 runs 15 residues. This CDR3 reads CASSPLYEVNTEAFF. CDR3 nucleotides: TGTGCCAGCTCACCATTATACGAGGTGAACACTGAAGCTTTCTTT.

The chain recombines TRBV19 with TRBJ1-5, with TRBD1 as a possible D gene (6 bases). The CDR3 length is 15 residues. Germline values: CDR1 LNHDA, CDR2 SQIVND (reference sequence). V was trimmed by 10 bases and J by 1 base, leaving 17 bases between them. This CDR3 is CATDPGQRSNQPQHF. CDR3 sequence (DNA): TGTGCCACCGACCCGGGACAAAGGAGCAATCAGCCCCAGCATTTT.

The rearrangement uses TRBV29-1 and TRBJ1-1, with TRBD1 matching 8 bases. CDR1 and CDR2 (germline): SQVTM, ANQGSEA. V was clipped by 7 bases and J by 5 bases; unmatched bases: 12. This CDR3 region has 14 residues. CDR3 sequence: CSGRTGSVSTEAFF. The CDR3 bases are TGCAGCGGTCGGACAGGGTCCGTTTCAACTGAAGCTTTCTTT.

The CDR3 coding sequence is TGTGCCAGCAGTTACCAAACAGCGAACACCGGGGAGCTGTTTTTT. It translates to CASSYQTANTGELFF. V gene TRBV6-5 combines with J gene TRBJ2-2, with unresolved D. This CDR3 contains 15 residues. V lost 2 bases and J 0 bases, leaving 7 bases between the germline ends. Looked up from germline, CDR1 is MNHEY and CDR2 is SVGAGI.

The chain recombines TRBV21-1 with TRBJ1-2; the D segment call TRBD1 is taken from the table without a DNA check. TRBV21-1 counts as a pseudogene. This CDR3 has 17 residues. CDR3 sequence: CASSNTRQGFKGYGYTF. The CDR3, as DNA: TGTGCCAGCAGCAACACAAGACAGGGATTTAAGGGCTATGGCTACACCTTC.

J is TRBJ2-3 and V is TRBV28; the D gene is possibly TRBD2 (5 bases). Trimming removed 8 bases from V and 2 bases from J, with 23 bases in between. This CDR3 has 17 residues. Germline lookup yields CDR1 MDHEN and CDR2 SYDVKM. The CDR3 DNA is TGTGCCAGCTCGATGACTACTGTGAGGCGAGACACAGATACGCAGTATTTT. Translation gives CASSMTTVRRDTDTQYF.

The rearrangement uses TRBV7-2 and TRBJ2-1; D is possibly TRBD2 (6 bases). This CDR3 is built from 17 residues. The V gene lost 5 bases and the J gene lost 4 bases, with 21 bases spanning the gap. CDR1 is SGHTA, CDR2 FQGNSA, per germline. The CDR3 nucleotides are TGTGCCAGCAGCCTAAGCCCACTCGCGGGGCGATACAATGAGCAGTTCTTC. Protein: CASSLSPLAGRYNEQFF.

This clone was seen a single time. The chain is built from TRBV6-5 and TRBJ2-7; TRBD2 matches 10 bases. V gave up 5 bases and J gave up 4 bases; unmatched junction bases: 5. This CDR3 has 14 residues. Germline CDR1 reads MNHEY; CDR2 reads SVGAGI. The CDR3 loop is CASSTLAGVYEQYF. The DNA of the CDR3 is TGTGCCAGCAGTACGCTAGCGGGAGTGTACGAGCAGTACTTC.

The CDR3 nucleotides are TGTGCCAGCAGCTTGAGGAGTTCGGAGACCCAGTACTTC. Protein product: CASSLRSSETQYF. The V call is TRBV5-5, the J call TRBJ2-5; no reliable D call. Germline lookup yields CDR1 SGHKS and CDR2 YYEKEE (reference sequence). The CDR3 length is 13 residues. Trimming shortened V by 1 base and J by 5 bases, and 9 bases separated the two germline ends.

The chain uses TRBV6-5 and TRBJ2-1; 8 positions agree with TRBD1. CDR1 MNHEY and CDR2 SVGAGI come from the germline V gene. Trimming took 2 bases from V and 6 from J; bases not matched to a gene: 9. The CDR3 is made up of 16 amino acids. This CDR3 reads CASSYVFRTGSNEQFF. The CDR3, as DNA: TGTGCCAGCAGTTACGTTTTTAGGACAGGGTCCAATGAGCAGTTCTTC.

Note on this clone: The germline gene is not matched at one end of the junction; a read error may be the cause. The chain has TRBV28 and TRBJ2-3; 10 bases fit TRBD2. CDR3 size: 12 residues. Germline V gives CDR1 MDHEN, CDR2 SYDVKM. The CDR3 region has the DNA TGTGCCACCGGGACTAGCGCTACGATCCGACTTTTT. Translation: CATGTSATIRLF.